This passage covers 29 T cell receptor beta chains from one sample sequenced in a study of read filtering for tumor transcriptome and immune sequencing. Molecular barcoded adaptors covering alpha/delta and beta/gamma chains were used on roughly 370 ng RNA. TCRdb processed the reads anew with MiXCR; each CDR3 protein has one entry. The sample comprises about 9,100 distinct CDR3 sequences, 15% to 20% of which are singletons, and around a quarter rests with the top ten. The specimen sequenced was a population of CD138-negative cells sorted from bone marrow. The receptors stem from a donor at least 40 years old with multiple myeloma.

This clonotype appeared many times. The chain recombines TRBV7-2 with TRBJ2-3, with D perhaps being TRBD1 or TRBD2 (5 bases each). V lost 0 bases and J lost 2, with 6 bases in between. The germline gives CDR1 SGHTA, CDR2 FQGNSA. The CDR3 spans 14 residues. CDR3 nucleotide sequence: TGTGCCAGCAGCTTAGCGGGGACCACAGATACGCAGTATTTT. Translation: CASSLAGTTDTQYF.

This clonotype was counted a few times. The chain couples TRBV5-1 to TRBJ2-5, with TRBD1 identical over 7 bases. The CDR3 is 15 amino acids. V dropped 3 bases and J dropped 5; count of bases not matched to a gene: 10. Germline loops: CDR1 SGHRS, CDR2 YFSETQ. The CDR3 spells CASSSLAGGGETQYF. The CDR3 bases are TGCGCCAGCAGCTCGTTAGCAGGGGGTGGTGAGACCCAGTACTTC.

The J gene is TRBJ2-1, the V gene TRBV20-1; D not resolved. V was trimmed by 6 bases and J by 10 bases, leaving 16 bases between them. The CDR3 has 12 amino acids. Germline assignment: CDR1 DFQATT and CDR2 SNEGSKA (reference sequence). The chain's CDR3 is CSAELIHEEQFF. The CDR3 DNA reads as TGCAGTGCGGAGCTCATCCACGAGGAGCAGTTCTTC.

Relative to its sample, this clonotype is medium-sized. This chain uses TRBV6-5 with TRBJ2-5, with a weak D call TRBD2 (6 bases). The CDR3 spans 15 residues. V was trimmed by 5 bases and J by 7 bases, leaving 20 bases between them. Germline V gives CDR1 MNHEY, CDR2 SVGAGI. The CDR3 DNA is TGTGCCAGCAGTCACCCCTCCTCAGGGACTCGGACCCAGTACTTC. Translated, it gives CASSHPSSGTRTQYF.

For this clonotype: An end of the junction differs from the germline gene, which may be a read error. The rearrangement joins TRBV7-9 to TRBJ2-3; tentative D call: TRBD2 (5 bases). CDR1 SEHNR and CDR2 FQNEAQ come from the germline V gene (reference sequence). The CDR3 has 14 amino acids. The CDR3 nucleotides read TGTTCCAGCGGCTTAGACGCTAGCACAGATACGCAGTATTTT. Residues: CSSGLDASTDTQYF.

This clonotype was detected many times. This clone may be a read error of a much larger clone one base away. The rearrangement joins TRBV7-2 to TRBJ2-1; tentatively, D is TRBD2 (6 bases). Germline-derived CDR1 and CDR2 are SGHTA and FQGNSA. CDR3 size: 15 residues. The CDR3 DNA follows: TGTGCCAGCAGCTTATCGCCGGGAGCTGACAATGGGCAGTTCTTC. This translates into CASSLSPGADNGQFF.

This clonotype was observed at least ten times. The genes are TRBV16 and TRBJ2-7; 9 bases are shared with TRBD1. Germline CDR1 reads KGHSY; CDR2 reads FQNENV. V lost 4 bases and J lost 6; bases outside the gene matches: 10. The CDR3 totals 15 residues. CDR3 coding DNA: TGTGCCAGCAGCCCACCCGGGACAGGGAGGGTCGAGCAGTACTTC. Protein: CASSPPGTGRVEQYF.

This clonotype came up many times. This rearrangement joins TRBV2 to TRBJ1-4; maybe TRBD1 (6 bases). The CDR3 covers 16 residues. V was cut by 6 bases and J by 0 bases, with 14 bases left in between. CDR1 is SNHLY, CDR2 FYNNEI, per germline. CDR3 DNA: TGTGCCAGCAGCGAACAGGGATCGGCAACTAATGAAAAACTGTTTTTT. Its translation is CASSEQGSATNEKLFF.

This clonotype has at least ten counts. This chain connects TRBV7-2 to TRBJ2-3; 7 bases are shared with TRBD2. CDR3 size: 14 residues. The germline V gene has CDR1 SGHTA and CDR2 FQGNSA. The V and J ends lost 3 bases and 3 bases, in that order; junction bases with no gene match: 3. CDR3 bases: TGTGCCAGCAGCTTGGGAGGGCCGACAGATACGCAGTATTTT. This sequence encodes CASSLGGPTDTQYF.

The J gene is TRBJ2-1, the V gene TRBV5-1; D might be TRBD1 (5 bases). The CDR3 length is 13 residues. V shed 4 bases and J shed 7 bases, with 12 bases lying between them. The germline gives CDR1 SGHRS, CDR2 YFSETQ. For the CDR3, the DNA is TGCGCCAGCAGCCCGGACACAGTTAATGAGCAGTTCTTC. The encoded protein is CASSPDTVNEQFF. Together with reference TRBV5-1 and TRBJ2-1, the CDR3 gives the full variable domain: KAGVTQTPRYLIKTRGQQVTLSCSPISGHRSVSWYQQTPGQGLQFLFEYFSETQRNKGNFPGRFSGRQFSNSRSEMNVSTLELGDSALYLCASSPDTVNEQFFGPGTRLTVL.

This clonotype was seen many times. This chain connects TRBV4-1 to TRBJ1-1, with D unresolved. Germline V gives CDR1 MGHRA, CDR2 YSYEKL. V lost 2 bases to trimming and J lost 1 base, with 11 bases between them. The CDR3 covers 15 residues. CDR3 nucleotides: TGCGCCAGCAGCCAAAGGGATAGGGCGAACACTGAAGCTTTCTTT. This encodes CASSQRDRANTEAFF.

This clonotype came up many times. The J gene is TRBJ1-5, the V gene TRBV28; the D gene is possibly TRBD1 (5 bases). The CDR3 has 13 residues. Germline values: CDR1 MDHEN, CDR2 SYDVKM. V lost 6 bases, J lost 5 bases, and 11 bases lay in between. The CDR3 spells CASSLVRDQPQHF. In DNA form, the CDR3 reads TGTGCCAGCAGCCTAGTCAGGGATCAGCCCCAGCATTTT.

This clonotype was seen at least ten times. The chain has TRBV6-5 and TRBJ1-1; D remains unclear. V gave up 9 bases and J gave up 3 bases, with 14 bases separating them. The CDR3 loop spans 13 amino acids. Germline CDR1 reads MNHEY; CDR2 reads SVGAGI. The CDR3 loop is CASSPAVDTEAFF. The DNA for the CDR3 is TGTGCCAGTTCGCCCGCCGTGGACACTGAAGCTTTCTTT.

In its sample, this clonotype is medium-sized. The chain uses TRBV29-1 and TRBJ2-1; no definite D call. CDR3 length equals 13 residues. The V and J ends lost 4 bases and 0 bases respectively, with 7 bases between them. Germline lookup yields CDR1 SQVTM and CDR2 ANQGSEA. DNA for the CDR3: TGCAGCGTTGCTAGAGGCTCCTACAATGAGCAGTTCTTC. Protein product: CSVARGSYNEQFF.

This clonotype appeared many times. One base away lies a much larger clone, so this may be a sequencing read error. The chain joins TRBV12-3 or TRBV12-4 to TRBJ1-2; D uncertain. This CDR3 has 13 residues. DNA of the CDR3: TGTGCCAGCAGTTTTGGCTCTAACTATGGCTGCACCTTC. It translates to CASSFGSNYGCTF.

This clonotype occurred many times. Compared with germline, one end of the junction differs, possibly owing to a read error. The chain uses TRBV5-5 and TRBJ1-2; 7 bases are a match to TRBD1. The CDR3 contains 14 residues. Per the germline V gene, CDR1 is SGHKS and CDR2 is YYEKEE (reference sequence). CDR3 in amino acids: CASSLLGGQFDLKF. The CDR3 coding sequence is TGTGCCAGCAGCTTGTTGGGGGGACAGTTTGACCTTAAATTC.

This clonotype was found many times. V usage is TRBV10-3 and J usage is TRBJ2-3; no clear D. This CDR3 has 17 residues. Germline CDR1 and CDR2: ENHRY and SYGVKD. Trimming cost V 4 bases and J 0 bases, with 17 bases left between them. The CDR3 is CAISGQPGAPSTDTQYF. CDR3 nucleotide sequence: TGTGCCATCAGTGGCCAGCCTGGAGCACCTAGCACAGATACGCAGTATTTT.

This clonotype is labeled medium-sized. The rearrangement links TRBV30 to TRBJ2-1, with 7 bases fitting TRBD2. The CDR3 sequence is 13 residues long. V gave up 4 bases and J gave up 10 bases; unmatched junction bases: 10. Per the germline V gene, CDR1 is GTSNPN and CDR2 is SVGIG (reference sequence). This CDR3 is CAWTSLADMEQFF. CDR3 sequence (DNA): TGTGCCTGGACCTCGCTAGCGGACATGGAGCAGTTCTTC.

As for this clonotype: A far larger clone is one nucleotide away, so this likely arose from a read error. The chain has TRBV5-6 and TRBJ2-1, with 8 nucleotides matching TRBD2. Looked up from germline, CDR1 is SGHDT and CDR2 is YYEEEE. The CDR3 runs to 15 residues. Here the CDR3 reads CGSSSQRELYNEQFF. As DNA, the CDR3 is TGTGGCAGCAGCTCGCAGCGGGAGCTTTACAATGAGCAGTTCTTC.

This clonotype was seen repeatedly, ten times or more. CDR3 loop: CASSPYNSNQPQHF. The CDR3 DNA sequence: TGTGCCAGCAGCCCTTATAATAGCAATCAGCCCCAGCATTTT. The chain links TRBV28 to TRBJ1-5; D unclear. The germline V gene has CDR1 MDHEN and CDR2 SYDVKM. V was shortened by 6 bases and J by 0 bases, with 9 bases between the two germline ends. CDR3 length: 14 amino acids.

By share of the sample, this clonotype is medium-sized. The rearrangement joins TRBV4-3 to TRBJ2-7; D might be TRBD1 or TRBD2, each matching 5 bases. The ends were cut back, 0 bases at V and 4 bases at J, with 13 bases in the middle. The CDR3 length is 15 residues. From germline, CDR1 is LGHNA and CDR2 YSLEER. The chain's CDR3 is CASSQDRGALYEQYF. DNA of the CDR3: TGCGCCAGCAGCCAAGATCGGGGCGCACTGTACGAGCAGTACTTC.

Note on this clonotype: A read error may explain this, as a much larger clone is one base away. The CDR3 does not close with the conserved phenylalanine or tryptophan, likely indicating a read error. The genes are TRBV29-1 and TRBJ1-5; D is ambiguous. The CDR3 extends over 12 amino acids. V was cut by 5 bases and J by 6 bases, with 11 bases left in between. Germline-derived CDR1 and CDR2 are SQVTM and ANQGSEA. This CDR3 is CSVMAGGQPQHL. The CDR3 DNA is TGCAGCGTTATGGCAGGTGGTCAGCCCCAGCATCTT.

The rearrangement links TRBV29-1 to TRBJ1-2; possibly TRBD1 for D (6 bases). Germline V gene lookup returns CDR1 SQVTM and CDR2 ANQGSEA. The CDR3 has 15 amino acids. Trimming stripped 7 bases from V and 1 base from J, with 19 bases between. This chain's CDR3 is CSGRTGAGDNYGYTF. The CDR3 DNA is TGCAGCGGACGTACCGGGGCAGGGGATAACTATGGCTACACCTTC.

On this clonotype itself: As the CDR3 is not closed by the conserved phenylalanine or tryptophan, this likely results from a read error. The J gene is TRBJ1-3, the V gene TRBV20-1; a weak D match, TRBD1 (6 bases). V was pared by 6 bases and J by 13 bases, with 25 bases between. The germline V gene encodes CDR1 DFQATT and CDR2 SNEGSKA (reference sequence). There are 14 residues in the CDR3. Written as DNA, the CDR3 is TGCAGTGCCACACCCAGCGATATCCCGGGACATATATATTCT. This gives the protein CSATPSDIPGHIYS.

This chain links TRBV12-3 or TRBV12-4 with TRBJ2-3, with 8 bases that match TRBD2. The V segment lost 8 bases and the J segment 3 bases; nucleotides outside the gene matches: 7. The CDR3 has 14 residues. The CDR3 DNA reads TGTGCCAGCCAGCGGGGGTCCACGACAGATACGCAGTATTTT. Residues: CASQRGSTTDTQYF.

This clonotype appeared many times. The rearrangement joins TRBV5-1 to TRBJ2-3; D may be TRBD1 or TRBD2 (5 bases each). The V gene's germline CDR1 is SGHRS and CDR2 YFSETQ. This CDR3 contains 14 residues. Trimming removed 1 base at V and 2 bases at J, with 8 bases between. The CDR3 here is CASSLWDPTDTQYF. CDR3 DNA sequence: TGCGCCAGCAGCTTGTGGGACCCCACAGATACGCAGTATTTT.

This clonotype appeared many times. This may arise from a read error, as a much more abundant clone is one base away. The chain carries TRBV6-1 and TRBJ2-1, with 14 bases identical to TRBD2. The CDR3 totals 15 residues. The V segment lost 8 bases and the J segment 7 bases; nucleotides outside the gene matches: 7. Germline assignment: CDR1 MNHNS and CDR2 SASEGT. The CDR3, as DNA: TGTGCCAGCTCGACGAGACTAGCGGGGGGGAATGAGCAGTTCTTC. This translates into CASSTRLAGGNEQFF.

In this sample, this clonotype is medium-sized (0.01 to 0.1%). The chain combines TRBV6-1 with TRBJ2-3, with 11 bases aligning to TRBD2. V was clipped by 0 bases and J by 6 bases; unmatched bases: 5. CDR1 and CDR2 (germline): MNHNS, SASEGT. CDR3 length: 16 residues. CDR3 DNA: TGTGCCAGCAGTGAAGCCTTAGCGGGGGGGCCGGATACGCAGTATTTT. The encoded protein is CASSEALAGGPDTQYF.

In this sample, this clonotype turned up a few times. As the CDR3 is not closed by the conserved phenylalanine or tryptophan, this likely results from a read error. This chain connects TRBV28 to TRBJ1-1; D ambiguous. The germline CDR1 and CDR2 sequences are MDHEN and SYDVKM. CDR3 length: 13 residues. Trimming shortened V by 3 bases and J by 10 bases, and 15 bases separated the two germline ends. CDR3 amino acids: CASSFARFWRAFV. The CDR3 bases are TGTGCCAGCAGTTTCGCTAGGTTCTGGCGAGCTTTCGTT.